These T cell receptor beta chains were read from a single sample in a study of OX40 agonist ivuxolimab in advanced cancers. Libraries were prepared by immunoSEQ multiplex PCR; TCRdb keeps only in-frame clonotypes and omits some of them. There are about 100,000 clones in the sample; approximately 90% occur only once, and approximately 0.58% lies in the top ten. Specimen: CD4+ or CD8+ T cells sorted from blood, collected in a trial of the OX40 agonist ivuxolimab. Source of these receptors: an adult with an advanced solid tumor such as melanoma, head and neck, liver or kidney cancer. The CDR3 runs from the conserved cysteine through the conserved F or W. D genes are given only for firm matches. Size is stated for part of the rows, as once, few or many counts, or as a class when the clone is expanded.

v_gene: TRBV2
abundance: few
j_gene: TRBJ2-2
d_gene: TRBD2
CDR3aa: CASSGGLANTGELFF
CDR3nt: TGTGCCAGCAGCGGGGGACTAGCGAACACCGGGGAGCTGTTTTTT

v_gene: TRBV14
abundance: NA
j_gene: TRBJ2-3
d_gene: NA
CDR3aa: CASSPFRGSSTDTQYF
CDR3nt: TGTGCCAGCAGCCCTTTTAGGGGATCTAGCACAGATACGCAGTATTTT

v_gene: TRBV27
abundance: once
j_gene: TRBJ1-2
d_gene: NA
CDR3aa: CASSFNREGGYTF
CDR3nt: TGTGCCAGCAGTTTCAACCGGGAGGGGGGCTACACCTTC

v_gene: TRBV6-6
abundance: NA
j_gene: TRBJ2-3
d_gene: TRBD1
CDR3aa: CASSYLGQGVADTQYF
CDR3nt: TGTGCCAGCAGTTACTTAGGCCAGGGGGTCGCAGATACGCAGTATTTT

v_gene: TRBV7-3
abundance: NA
j_gene: TRBJ2-2
d_gene: NA
CDR3aa: CASSLGDRPGELFF
CDR3nt: TGTGCCAGCAGCTTAGGTGACAGGCCCGGGGAGCTGTTTTTT

v_gene: TRBV7-2
abundance: NA
j_gene: TRBJ2-1
d_gene: TRBD2
CDR3aa: CASSLAFVTSGSNEQFF
CDR3nt: TGTGCCAGCAGCTTAGCTTTCGTGACTAGCGGGAGTAATGAGCAGTTCTTC

v_gene: TRBV6-5
abundance: NA
j_gene: TRBJ1-2
d_gene: NA
CDR3aa: CASSQGRPYGYTF
CDR3nt: TGTGCCAGCAGTCAAGGTCGTCCGTATGGCTACACCTTC

v_gene: TRBV7-3
abundance: NA
j_gene: TRBJ2-1
d_gene: NA
CDR3aa: CASSGAPSSYNEQFF
CDR3nt: TGTGCCAGCTCAGGAGCCCCGAGCTCCTACAATGAGCAGTTCTTC

v_gene: TRBV6-1
abundance: NA
j_gene: TRBJ1-5
d_gene: NA
CDR3aa: CASSEVRGGMTAQHF
CDR3nt: TGTGCCAGCAGTGAAGTTAGGGGGGGTATGACAGCCCAGCATTTT

v_gene: TRBV4-1
abundance: NA
j_gene: TRBJ2-1
d_gene: TRBD2
CDR3aa: CASSQDYWRGSPFF
CDR3nt: TGCGCCAGCAGCCAAGATTATTGGCGGGGGAGTCCGTTCTTC

v_gene: TRBV5-6
abundance: NA
j_gene: TRBJ1-1
d_gene: NA
CDR3aa: CASSSGLLGNTEAFF
CDR3nt: TGTGCCAGCAGCTCCGGCCTCTTGGGGAACACTGAAGCTTTCTTT

v_gene: TRBV2
abundance: NA
j_gene: TRBJ1-3
d_gene: NA
CDR3aa: CASSGRFSGNTIYF
CDR3nt: TGTGCCAGCAGTGGGAGGTTCTCTGGAAACACCATATATTTT

v_gene: TRBV9
abundance: NA
j_gene: TRBJ2-2
d_gene: TRBD2
CDR3aa: CASSGLAGENTGELFF
CDR3nt: TGTGCCAGCAGCGGACTAGCGGGGGAGAACACCGGGGAGCTGTTTTTT

v_gene: TRBV7-2
abundance: NA
j_gene: TRBJ2-7
d_gene: NA
CDR3aa: CASSLESGVTYEQYF
CDR3nt: TGTGCCAGCAGCTTAGAATCCGGGGTCACCTACGAGCAGTACTTC

v_gene: TRBV7-8
abundance: NA
j_gene: TRBJ2-7
d_gene: TRBD2
CDR3aa: CASSLTSGSYEQYF
CDR3nt: TGTGCCAGCAGCCTGACTAGCGGGTCCTACGAGCAGTACTTC

v_gene: TRBV28
abundance: NA
j_gene: TRBJ1-2
d_gene: TRBD1
CDR3aa: CASSLLLGGRNYGYTF
CDR3nt: TGTGCCAGCAGTTTACTCCTAGGGGGCAGGAACTATGGCTACACCTTC

v_gene: TRBV7-9
abundance: NA
j_gene: TRBJ2-7
d_gene: NA
CDR3aa: CASSPGLSYEQYF
CDR3nt: TGTGCCAGCAGCCCGGGACTTTCCTACGAGCAGTACTTC

v_gene: TRBV28
abundance: NA
j_gene: TRBJ2-1
d_gene: TRBD1
CDR3aa: CASSGGGLGTALIF
CDR3nt: TGTGCCAGCAGTGGGGGTGGTTTGGGGACAGCCTTGATCTTC

v_gene: TRBV9
abundance: NA
j_gene: TRBJ2-1
d_gene: TRBD1
CDR3aa: CASSVEQGARNEQFF
CDR3nt: TGTGCCAGCAGCGTAGAACAGGGGGCGCGGAATGAGCAGTTCTTC

v_gene: TRBV7-2
abundance: NA
j_gene: TRBJ2-2
d_gene: NA
CDR3aa: CASSLGLTATGELFF
CDR3nt: TGTGCCAGCAGCTTAGGACTGACTGCTACCGGGGAGCTGTTTTTT

v_gene: TRBV15
abundance: NA
j_gene: TRBJ2-2
d_gene: TRBD1
CDR3aa: CATSTIPGQGSNNVLFF
CDR3nt: TGTGCCACCAGCACCATCCCGGGACAGGGATCGAACAACGTGCTGTTTTTT

v_gene: TRBV28
abundance: NA
j_gene: TRBJ2-1
d_gene: TRBD1
CDR3aa: CASSTSGTAKLNEQFF
CDR3nt: TGTGCCAGCAGTACCTCCGGGACAGCAAAATTAAATGAGCAGTTCTTC

v_gene: TRBV5-5
abundance: NA
j_gene: TRBJ1-2
d_gene: TRBD1
CDR3aa: CASSLYEQGANGYTF
CDR3nt: TGTGCCAGCAGCTTGTATGAACAGGGGGCGAATGGCTACACCTTC

v_gene: TRBV11-3
abundance: NA
j_gene: TRBJ2-7
d_gene: NA
CDR3aa: CASSLIGVYEQYF
CDR3nt: TGTGCCAGCAGCTTAATAGGGGTCTACGAGCAGTACTTC